This T cell receptor (beta chain) comes out of a study of blood T cell repertoires in COVID-19 (dated by TCRdb to the early 2020s). Background on the whole study: Samples from collaborators originated in the United States, Italy and Spain and spanned both the acute and convalescent phases of COVID-19. The prospective study material was composed of cDNA or gDNA derived from T cells, B-cell-depleted T cells, or PBMCs. Subjects who had been exposed to COVID-19, were actively infected with it, or had recovered from it provided the deeply sampled blood TCRbeta repertoires that made up the dataset. A freely available public database, intended as a resource for researchers studying the immune response to SARS-CoV-2, is where the repertoires were released. The samples were drawn from two sources: the first 160 participants of the ongoing ImmuneRACE study, and 1,000 to 1,500 subjects contributed by 6 global collaborators. The sample metadata nearly always contained a de-identified subject ID, COVID-19 status, age in years and sex. Where HLA class I and class II types were available, the types were taken from metadata supplied by the sample provider, not from assay-based typing. Broad study findings and their caveats: The amount of clinical and demographic metadata varied by source and participant and was provided uncurated.

Collaborating institutions collected whole blood in K2EDTA tubes following their own protocols. Collaborator samples were shipped for TCRbeta analysis as frozen whole blood, isolated PBMCs, or DNA extracted from either sample type. Taken from the germline V gene, the CDR1 and CDR2 loops are LGHNA and YNFKEQ. Trimming takes 0 bases from V and 1 base from J, and the germline ends sit 8 bases apart. The CDR3 holds 15 amino acids from the cysteine to the phenylalanine. The retained sequence is limited to the CDR3, 45 bases, with the frame set at the first base. TCRbeta CDR3 regions were amplified from genomic DNA using the immunoSEQ Assay, a bias-controlled multiplex PCR. The published analysis was carried out like this. The number of nucleated cells in each sample was estimated by amplification of reference gene primers within the assay. Sequence reads were collapsed and filtered to measure the absolute abundance of every unique TCRbeta CDR3 rearrangement. For each sample, productive Simpson clonality was calculated by taking the square root of Simpson's diversity index across productive rearrangements. TCRdb took this table from immuneACCESS and kept in-frame rearrangements with V and J called. Such tables lack part of the clones; where checked against another copy, unresolved V genes explain under half of the gap, and the rest is unexplained. For V, J and clone size, that table is used; D and trimming come from the DNA. Within this sample are 76,000 or so clones, with over 70% of them counted one time only. Together, the top ten hold 11% of the sample.

This clone was counted a few times. Its antigen specificity is not known. No base qualities exist here, and no much larger clone lies one base off it. Sequenced sample: peripheral blood. Recombination joined TRBV4-2 with TRBJ2-3; confidence is insufficient to name the D gene. The source of this sequence is a man in his fifties or sixties with acute or convalescent COVID-19. The CDR3 protein sequence reads: CASSQDPSGTDTQYF. The sequence in DNA is TGTGCCAGCAGCCAAGATCCCTCGGGCACAGATACGCAGTATTTT.